The source of this TCR beta chain is a study of T-cell memory formation after mild COVID-19. CDR3 length equals 16 residues. The V segment lost 2 bases and the J segment 4 bases; nucleotides outside the gene matches: 8. Germline lookup yields CDR1 MNHEY and CDR2 SVGAGI. This clonotype was observed a handful of times. TCRdb fed the 5' RACE reads into MiXCR, producing one record per CDR3 protein. The data show around 510,000 distinct CDR3 sequences, roughly 20% seen once. Source material: PBMCs or a T cell subset sorted from them (not recorded which). The J gene is TRBJ2-7, the V gene TRBV6-5; TRBD1 matches at 10 bases. The sequence was obtained from an adult woman who had mild COVID-19 (a few samples of this study predate the infection). Cell type and time point are not known. The CDR3 protein is CASSYPPGTGAYEQYF. The CDR3 DNA is TGTGCCAGCAGTTACCCCCCCGGGACAGGGGCTTACGAGCAGTACTTC.